This TCR beta chain derives from a study of cytomegalovirus exposure and HLA in healthy donors. Researchers ran the PCR with 60 Vbeta and 13 Jbeta primers. Some clones are missing from TCRdb's copy, which holds only in-frame ones; the method was immunoSEQ multiplex PCR. This sample has more than 150,000 clones, with about three quarters found just once. V dropped 4 bases and J dropped 0 bases, with 10 bases sitting between them. The germline gives CDR1 SNHLY, CDR2 FYNNEI. This CDR3 is built from 16 residues. The sample taken for sequencing was PBMCs. V is TRBV2 and J is TRBJ1-6; maybe TRBD1 (5 bases). This clonotype originated in a man aged 18 to 29 in good health and CMV-seronegative. The CDR3 loop reads CASSVRQSSYNSPLHF. The CDR3 bases are TGTGCCAGCAGTGTTCGACAGAGCTCCTATAATTCACCCCTCCACTTT.